Described below is a single TCR beta chain sequence and its context. The sample is drawn from a study of blood T cell repertoires in COVID-19. Study information: Donors in the United States, Italy and Spain gave samples during acute or convalescent COVID-19. Sample material is recorded as cDNA or gDNA derived from T cells, B-cell-depleted T cells, or PBMCs.

Original analysis: It was from reference gene primer amplification that nucleated cell counts were estimated. Assay used: immunoSEQ multiplex PCR; TCRdb lists only in-frame clones, some missing. V, J and clone size are those of that table, while D and trimming were read from the DNA. The data show some 250,000 clones, with about 76% seen just once and over 2.5% held by the top ten. Sequenced sample: peripheral blood. The clonotype comes from a woman aged 60 to 75 with active or convalescent COVID-19.

The CDR3 DNA reads TGTGCCAGCAGCTTGACAGGGGGTAATGAAAAACTGTTTTTT. This gives the protein CASSLTGGNEKLFF. J is TRBJ1-4 and V is TRBV11-2, with 9 bases that match TRBD1. The V gene's germline CDR1 is SGHAT and CDR2 FQNNGV. The J segment lost 4 bases and the V segment lost 3 bases, leaving 0 bases of the junction unmatched. This CDR3 has 14 residues.